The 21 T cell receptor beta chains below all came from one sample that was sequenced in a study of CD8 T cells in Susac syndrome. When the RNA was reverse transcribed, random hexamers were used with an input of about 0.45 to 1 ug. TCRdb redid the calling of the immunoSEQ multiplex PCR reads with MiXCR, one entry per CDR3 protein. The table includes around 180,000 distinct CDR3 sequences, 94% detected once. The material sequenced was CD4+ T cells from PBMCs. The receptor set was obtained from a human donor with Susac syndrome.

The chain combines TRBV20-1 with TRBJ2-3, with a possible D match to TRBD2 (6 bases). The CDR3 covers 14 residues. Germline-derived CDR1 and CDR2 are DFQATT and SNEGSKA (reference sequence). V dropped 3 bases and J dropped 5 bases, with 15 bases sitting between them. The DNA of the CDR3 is TGCAGTGCTAGTGGCCGGGGGAAAATAGATACGCAGTATTTT. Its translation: CSASGRGKIDTQYF.

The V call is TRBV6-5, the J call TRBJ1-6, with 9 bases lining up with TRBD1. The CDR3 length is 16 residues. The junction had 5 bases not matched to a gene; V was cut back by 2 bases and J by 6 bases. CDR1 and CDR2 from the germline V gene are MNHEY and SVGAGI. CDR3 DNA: TGTGCCAGCAGTTACCGGACAGGGGAGGGTAATTCACCCCTCCACTTT. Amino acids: CASSYRTGEGNSPLHF.

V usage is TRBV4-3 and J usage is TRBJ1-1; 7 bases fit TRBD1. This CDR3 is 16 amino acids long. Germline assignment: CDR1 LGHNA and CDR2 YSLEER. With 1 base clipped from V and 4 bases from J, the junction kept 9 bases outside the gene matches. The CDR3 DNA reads TGCGCCAGCAGCCAAGGACAGGGATTCGGGGGCACTGAAGCTTTCTTT. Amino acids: CASSQGQGFGGTEAFF.

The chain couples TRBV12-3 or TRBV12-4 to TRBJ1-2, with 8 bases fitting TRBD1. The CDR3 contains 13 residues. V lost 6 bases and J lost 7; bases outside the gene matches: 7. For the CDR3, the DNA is TGTGCCAGCAGGCGGGGACAGGCTGGTGGCTACACCTTC. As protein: CASRRGQAGGYTF.

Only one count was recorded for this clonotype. The CDR3 DNA reads as TGTGCCAGCAGCCCGGGACCGAGCTCCTACGAGCAGTACTTC. It encodes CASSPGPSSYEQYF. The chain is built from TRBV3-1 and TRBJ2-7; D possibly uses TRBD1 or TRBD2 (5 bases each). The germline V gene has CDR1 LGHDT and CDR2 YNNKEL (reference sequence). The CDR3 is made up of 14 amino acids. Trimming stripped 4 bases from V and 0 bases from J, with 10 bases between.

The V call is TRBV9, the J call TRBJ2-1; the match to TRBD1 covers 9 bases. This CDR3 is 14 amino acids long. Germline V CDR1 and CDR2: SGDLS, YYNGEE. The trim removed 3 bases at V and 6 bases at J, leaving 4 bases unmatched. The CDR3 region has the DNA TGTGCCAGCAGCGAGATGGGACAGGGCAATGAGCAGTTCTTC. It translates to CASSEMGQGNEQFF.

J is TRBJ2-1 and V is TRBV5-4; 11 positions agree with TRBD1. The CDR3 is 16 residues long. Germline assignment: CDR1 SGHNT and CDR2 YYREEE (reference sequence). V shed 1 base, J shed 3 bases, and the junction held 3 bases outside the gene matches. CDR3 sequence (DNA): TGTGCCAGCAGCTTGACTGGGACAGGGGGCTACAATGAGCAGTTCTTC. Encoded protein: CASSLTGTGGYNEQFF.

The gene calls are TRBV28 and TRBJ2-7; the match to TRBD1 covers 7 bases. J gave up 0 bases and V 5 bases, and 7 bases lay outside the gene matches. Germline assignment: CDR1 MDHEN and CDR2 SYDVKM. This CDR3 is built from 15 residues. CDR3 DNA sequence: TGTGCCAGCAGTCTGCCAGGGACAGCCTCCTACGAGCAGTACTTC. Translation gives CASSLPGTASYEQYF.

The CDR3 is CASSNPQGALHF. The CDR3 bases are TGCGCCAGCAGCAACCCCCAGGGGGCCCTCCACTTT. The V and J genes are TRBV5-1 and TRBJ1-6; the match to TRBD1 covers 7 bases. Trimming at V came to 4 bases and at J to 14 bases, leaving 6 bases not matched to a gene. The germline V gene encodes CDR1 SGHRS and CDR2 YFSETQ. This CDR3 region has 12 residues.

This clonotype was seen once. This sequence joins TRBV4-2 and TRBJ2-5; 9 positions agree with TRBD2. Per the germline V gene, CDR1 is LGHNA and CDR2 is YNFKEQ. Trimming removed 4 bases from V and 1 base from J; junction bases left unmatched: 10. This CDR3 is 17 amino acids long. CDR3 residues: CASSRDFSGGFQETQYF. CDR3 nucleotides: TGTGCCAGCAGCCGCGACTTTAGCGGGGGTTTCCAAGAGACCCAGTACTTC.

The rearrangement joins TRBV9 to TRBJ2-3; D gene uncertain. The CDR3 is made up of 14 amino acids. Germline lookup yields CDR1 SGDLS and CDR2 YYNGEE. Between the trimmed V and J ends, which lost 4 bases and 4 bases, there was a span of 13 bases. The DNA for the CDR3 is TGTGCCAGCAGCCCAGTGAGCCGCGCAGATACGCAGTATTTT. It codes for CASSPVSRADTQYF. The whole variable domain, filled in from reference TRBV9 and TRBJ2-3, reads DSGVTQTPKHLITATGQRVTLRCSPRSGDLSVYWYQQSLDQGLQFLIQYYNGEERAKGNILERFSAQQFPDLHSELNLSSLELGDSALYFCASSPVSRADTQYFGPGTRLTVL.

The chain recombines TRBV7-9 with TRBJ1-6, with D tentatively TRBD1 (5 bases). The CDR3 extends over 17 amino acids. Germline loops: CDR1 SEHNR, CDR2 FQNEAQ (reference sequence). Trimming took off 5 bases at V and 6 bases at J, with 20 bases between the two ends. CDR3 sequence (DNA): TGTGCCAGCAGCCCACGACAGCCCGGCGGCGCTAATTCACCCCTCCACTTT. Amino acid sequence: CASSPRQPGGANSPLHF. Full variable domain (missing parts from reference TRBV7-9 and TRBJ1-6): DTGVSQNPRHKITKRGQNVTFRCDPISEHNRLYWYRQTLGQGPEFLTYFQNEAQLEKSRLLSDRFSAERPKGSFSTLEIQRTEQGDSAMYLCASSPRQPGGANSPLHFGNGTRLTVT.

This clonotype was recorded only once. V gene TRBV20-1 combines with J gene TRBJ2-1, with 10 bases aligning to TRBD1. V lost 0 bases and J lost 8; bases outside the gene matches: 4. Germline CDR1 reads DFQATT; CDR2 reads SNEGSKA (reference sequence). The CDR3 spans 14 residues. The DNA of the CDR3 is TGCAGTGCTAGAGATGACAGGGGGCGAGATGAGCAGTTCTTC. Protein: CSARDDRGRDEQFF.

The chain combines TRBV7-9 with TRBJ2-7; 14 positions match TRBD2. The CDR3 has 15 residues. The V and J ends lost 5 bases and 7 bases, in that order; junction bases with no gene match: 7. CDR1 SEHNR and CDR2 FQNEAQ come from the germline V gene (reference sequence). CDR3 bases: TGTGCCAGCAGCCCTGGACTAGCGGGGGGTTATGAGCAGTACTTC. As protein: CASSPGLAGGYEQYF.

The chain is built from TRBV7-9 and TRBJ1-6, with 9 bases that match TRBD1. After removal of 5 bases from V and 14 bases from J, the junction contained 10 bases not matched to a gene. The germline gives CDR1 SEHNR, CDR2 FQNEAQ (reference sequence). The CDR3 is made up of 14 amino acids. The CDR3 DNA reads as TGTGCCAGCAGCGCGGGACAGGGCGACGGCACCCTCCACTTT. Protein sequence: CASSAGQGDGTLHF.

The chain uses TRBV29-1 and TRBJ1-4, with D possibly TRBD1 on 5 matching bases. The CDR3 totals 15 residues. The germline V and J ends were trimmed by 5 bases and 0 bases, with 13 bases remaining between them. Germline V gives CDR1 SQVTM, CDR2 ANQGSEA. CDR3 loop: CSVPAVGATNEKLFF. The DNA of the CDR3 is TGCAGCGTTCCAGCCGTGGGGGCAACTAATGAAAAACTGTTTTTT.

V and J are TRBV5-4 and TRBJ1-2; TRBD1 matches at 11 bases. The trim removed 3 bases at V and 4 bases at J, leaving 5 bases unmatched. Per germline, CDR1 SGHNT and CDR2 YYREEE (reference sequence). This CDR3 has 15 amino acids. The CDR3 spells CASSSGTGGLYGYTF. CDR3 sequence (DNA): TGTGCCAGCAGCTCCGGGACAGGGGGTCTCTATGGCTACACCTTC.

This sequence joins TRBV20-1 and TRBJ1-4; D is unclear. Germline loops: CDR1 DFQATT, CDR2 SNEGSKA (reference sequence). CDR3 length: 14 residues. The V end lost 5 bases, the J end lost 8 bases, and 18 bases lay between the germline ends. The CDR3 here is CSAEYRSVTEKLFF. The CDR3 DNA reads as TGCAGTGCTGAATACCGCTCAGTGACCGAAAAACTGTTTTTT.

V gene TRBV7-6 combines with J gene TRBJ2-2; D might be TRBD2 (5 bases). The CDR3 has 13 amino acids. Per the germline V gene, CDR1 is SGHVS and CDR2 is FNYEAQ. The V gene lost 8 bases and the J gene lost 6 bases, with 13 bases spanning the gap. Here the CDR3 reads CASSGVEAGELFF. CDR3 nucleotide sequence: TGTGCCAGCTCCGGGGTAGAGGCCGGGGAGCTGTTTTTT. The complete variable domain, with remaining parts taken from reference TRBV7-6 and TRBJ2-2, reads GAGVSQSPRYKVTKRGQDVALRCDPISGHVSLYWYRQALGQGPEFLTYFNYEAQQDKSGLPNDRFSAERPEGSISTLTIQRTEQRDSAMYRCASSGVEAGELFFGEGSRLTVL.

The DNA for the CDR3 is TGCAGTGCACCTGACAGGGCGCTCACCGGGGAGCTGTTTTTT. Translation gives CSAPDRALTGELFF. The gene calls are TRBV20-1 and TRBJ2-2; 7 bases are shared with TRBD1. The length of the CDR3 is 14 residues. CDR1 is DFQATT, CDR2 SNEGSKA, per germline (reference sequence). With 6 bases clipped from V and 4 bases from J, the junction kept 8 bases outside the gene matches.

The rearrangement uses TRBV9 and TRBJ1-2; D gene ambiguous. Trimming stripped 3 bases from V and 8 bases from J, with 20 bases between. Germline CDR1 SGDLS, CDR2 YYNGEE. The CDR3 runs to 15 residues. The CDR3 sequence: CASSAGGQERLGYTF. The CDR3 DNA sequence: TGTGCCAGCAGCGCTGGAGGCCAGGAACGCTTGGGCTACACCTTC.